A selection of T cell receptor beta chains follows, all from one sample in a study of blood T cells in healthy people across ages. MiXCR was run by TCRdb on the 5' RACE reads, yielding one entry per CDR3 protein. In the table there are more than 800,000 distinct CDR3 sequences, under 45% of which are singletons. Sequenced sample: blood. These receptors were taken from a woman aged 55-69 years in good health. Both conserved end residues are part of each CDR3. Fields, in order: CDR3 length, D gene, V gene, J gene, clone size, CDR3 protein, CDR3 DNA. A D gene is named only where the DNA matches it firmly. Clone size is given for some rows only: seen once, a few or many times, or a class if the clone is expanded.

14	.	TRBV5-1	TRBJ2-5	.	CASRVGQAQETQYF	TGCGCCAGCAGAGTCGGCCAGGCCCAAGAGACCCAGTACTTC
14	.	TRBV4-1	TRBJ1-6	.	CASSQVMVGSPLHF	TGCGCCAGCAGCCAAGTAATGGTGGGTTCACCCCTCCACTTT
15	.	TRBV9	TRBJ2-7	.	CASSPTPGHTYEQYF	TGTGCCAGCAGCCCAACCCCGGGACATACCTACGAGCAGTACTTC
13	.	TRBV18	TRBJ2-5	.	CASSRLERGEQYF	TGTGCCAGCTCACGGCTAGAACGTGGTGAGCAGTACTTC
15	TRBD1	TRBV9	TRBJ1-2	few	CASSPGAQGAYGYTF	TGTGCCAGCAGCCCCGGAGCCCAGGGGGCGTATGGCTACACCTTC
15	.	TRBV10-2	TRBJ2-7	.	CASSEAARVSYEQYF	TGCGCCAGCAGTGAGGCGGCTAGGGTATCCTACGAGCAGTACTTC
15	TRBD2	TRBV6-6	TRBJ2-5	.	CASSYPGLAGDKQYF	TGTGCCAGCAGTTACCCCGGACTAGCGGGAGATAAGCAGTACTTC
15	TRBD1	TRBV6-1	TRBJ2-7	.	CASSDPNRGVGEQYF	TGTGCCAGCAGTGACCCTAACAGGGGAGTAGGCGAGCAGTACTTC
14	.	TRBV13	TRBJ1-2	few	CASSYRDEGADYTF	TGTGCCAGCAGCTACCGGGACGAAGGAGCGGACTACACCTTC
15	TRBD2	TRBV6-5	TRBJ2-1	few	CASRLTSGIYNEQFF	TGTGCCAGCAGGTTGACTAGCGGGATCTACAATGAGCAGTTCTTC
14	TRBD2	TRBV20-1	TRBJ2-3	.	CSASTSGRAGTQYF	TGCAGTGCCTCGACTAGCGGGAGGGCAGGGACGCAGTATTTT
14	TRBD1	TRBV27	TRBJ1-1	once	CASSHRGKNTEAFF	TGTGCCAGCAGCCACAGGGGGAAGAACACTGAAGCTTTCTTT
14	.	TRBV28	TRBJ2-7	.	CASRNPPLAYEQYF	TGTGCCAGCAGAAATCCCCCTCTAGCCTACGAGCAGTACTTC
14	.	TRBV5-6	TRBJ2-5	.	CASSLIQGKETQYF	TGTGCCAGCAGCTTGATACAGGGTAAAGAGACCCAGTACTTC
15	.	TRBV3-1	TRBJ2-1	few	CASSQETGRYNEQFF	TGTGCCAGCAGCCAAGAAACAGGTCGGTACAATGAGCAGTTCTTC
15	TRBD2	TRBV7-6	TRBJ2-3	many	CASSSSGTRTDTQYF	TGTGCCAGCAGTTCGAGCGGGACCCGCACAGATACGCAGTATTTT
13	TRBD2	TRBV9	TRBJ2-1	few	CASSVSAGTSQFF	TGTGCCAGCAGCGTATCCGCTGGGACTAGTCAGTTCTTC
15	.	TRBV21-1	TRBJ2-5	.	CASRPGTSGKETQYF	TGTGCCAGCAGACCCGGGACTAGCGGGAAGGAGACCCAGTACTTC
15	.	TRBV18	TRBJ1-1	few	CASSRDSGGDTEAFF	TGTGCCAGCTCGAGAGACAGCGGGGGGGACACTGAAGCTTTCTTT
14	.	TRBV6-5	TRBJ2-7	.	CASSDGGETYEQYF	TGTGCCAGCAGCGACGGAGGGGAGACTTACGAGCAGTACTTC
15	TRBD2	TRBV3-1	TRBJ2-1	.	CASSDSGSGYNEQFF	TGTGCCAGCAGCGACAGCGGGAGTGGCTACAATGAGCAGTTCTTC
14	.	TRBV5-1	TRBJ2-3	.	CASSRVPSTDTQYF	TGCGCCAGCAGCAGGGTCCCTAGCACAGATACGCAGTATTTT
15	TRBD2	TRBV4-1	TRBJ2-7	.	CASSLLAGAVDEQYF	TGCGCCAGCAGCCTCCTAGCGGGAGCTGTAGACGAGCAGTACTTC
13	.	TRBV20-1	TRBJ2-7	few	CSARAGHSYEQYF	TGCAGTGCTAGGGCCGGGCACTCCTACGAGCAGTACTTC
15	.	TRBV7-7	TRBJ2-3	.	CASSPAVGGTDTQYF	TGTGCCAGCAGCCCCGCGGTGGGTGGGACAGATACGCAGTATTTT
19	TRBD2	TRBV5-1	TRBJ2-7	.	CASSFHGLAGDPWPYEQYF	TGCGCCAGCAGCTTCCACGGACTAGCGGGAGATCCATGGCCCTACGAGCAGTACTTC
13	.	TRBV5-1	TRBJ1-4	few	CASRVRIGEKLFF	TGCGCCAGCAGAGTGAGAATCGGTGAAAAACTGTTTTTT
21	TRBD2	TRBV27	TRBJ2-5	.	CASSSFFRTSGSGGLMNEQYF	TGTGCCAGCAGCTCATTTTTCCGGACTAGCGGGAGTGGGGGCCTTATGAATGAGCAGTACTTC
17	TRBD2	TRBV4-1	TRBJ2-1	.	CASSQDRAGGIIDEQFF	TGCGCCAGCAGCCAAGATCGAGCGGGAGGGATTATCGATGAGCAGTTCTTC
15	TRBD2	TRBV20-1	TRBJ2-5	few	CSASGLAGDQETQYF	TGCAGTGCTAGCGGACTAGCGGGAGACCAAGAGACCCAGTACTTC
16	.	TRBV6-6	TRBJ1-4	once	CASSSMQGATNEKLFF	TGTGCCAGCAGTTCAATGCAGGGTGCAACTAATGAAAAACTGTTTTTT
15	.	TRBV5-5	TRBJ2-1	.	CASSLSGQAYNEQFF	TGTGCCAGCAGCTTGAGCGGGCAAGCCTACAATGAGCAGTTCTTC
18	TRBD2	TRBV9	TRBJ2-1	many	CASSLGTSGRGGLGEQFF	TGTGCCAGCTCCCTCGGGACTAGCGGGAGAGGTGGTCTGGGAGAGCAGTTCTTC